Presented here are 9 T cell receptor beta chains from one specimen sequenced in a study of T cells after yellow fever vaccination. TCRdb used MiXCR to reprocess the 5' RACE reads, holding one entry per CDR3 protein. The table lists 250,000 to 400,000 distinct CDR3 sequences, over 3.5% of them singletons. The sequences come from PBMCs, collected 5 days after the yellow fever booster vaccination. Receptors originate from a young man who received the YFV17D yellow fever vaccine.

This clonotype was seen more than once but under ten times. V is TRBV11-2 and J is TRBJ2-7; D is unclear. The CDR3 sequence is 15 residues long. The V end was cut by 1 base, the J end by 4 bases, with 14 bases between. The germline V gene has CDR1 SGHAT and CDR2 FQNNGV. This chain's CDR3 is CASSLAGPGWYEQYF. CDR3 bases: TGTGCCAGCAGCTTAGCGGGTCCCGGGTGGTACGAGCAGTACTTC.

The chain combines TRBV7-2 with TRBJ2-7, with 8 bases lining up with TRBD2. CDR3 length: 16 amino acids. The trim removed 3 bases at V and 2 bases at J, leaving 9 bases unmatched. The V gene's germline CDR1 is SGHTA and CDR2 FQGNSA. This CDR3 reads CASSFYVAGGPYEQYF. DNA for the CDR3: TGTGCCAGCAGCTTCTACGTGGCGGGGGGTCCCTACGAGCAGTACTTC.

This clonotype was detected a few times. The chain carries TRBV5-1 and TRBJ2-2, with D unresolved. The germline V gene encodes CDR1 SGHRS and CDR2 YFSETQ. Trimming removed 0 bases at V and 1 base at J, with 7 bases between. The CDR3 loop spans 15 amino acids. CDR3 nucleotides: TGCGCCAGCAGCTTGGAGGCTGGGAACACCGGGGAGCTGTTTTTT. Translation: CASSLEAGNTGELFF. The full variable domain, its missing parts supplied by reference TRBV5-1 and TRBJ2-2, is KAGVTQTPRYLIKTRGQQVTLSCSPISGHRSVSWYQQTPGQGLQFLFEYFSETQRNKGNFPGRFSGRQFSNSRSEMNVSTLELGDSALYLCASSLEAGNTGELFFGEGSRLTVL.

This clonotype was counted at least ten times. This chain joins TRBV7-3 and TRBJ2-3, with D uncertain. V gave up 2 bases and J gave up 0 bases, with 3 bases separating them. The germline CDR1 and CDR2 sequences are SGHTA and FQGTGA. The CDR3 is made up of 13 amino acids. CDR3 nucleotide sequence: TGTGCCAGCAGCTTACTGAGCACAGATACGCAGTATTTT. Its translation is CASSLLSTDTQYF.

The V call is TRBV3-1, the J call TRBJ1-1; D is unresolved. The CDR3 has 12 amino acids. The germline V gene encodes CDR1 LGHDT and CDR2 YNNKEL (reference sequence). The V gene lost 2 bases and the J gene lost 0 bases, with 1 base spanning the gap. CDR3 DNA: TGTGCCAGCAGCCAATTGAACACTGAAGCTTTCTTT. Translation: CASSQLNTEAFF.

This clonotype has more than one count but fewer than ten. The chain combines TRBV7-9 with TRBJ2-1; 11 nucleotides line up with TRBD2. This CDR3 region has 17 residues. The trim removed 3 bases at V and 4 bases at J, leaving 8 bases unmatched. Germline V CDR1 and CDR2: SEHNR, FQNEAQ (reference sequence). This chain's CDR3 is CASSFFLAGGLYNEQFF. The CDR3 coding sequence is TGTGCCAGCAGCTTCTTTTTAGCGGGGGGGCTTTACAATGAGCAGTTCTTC.

This clonotype was seen at least ten times. This chain links TRBV7-9 with TRBJ2-1; D ambiguous. The CDR3 has 11 residues. Trimming shortened V by 6 bases and J by 4 bases, and 4 bases separated the two germline ends. Germline loops: CDR1 SEHNR, CDR2 FQNEAQ (reference sequence). CDR3: CASRAYNEQFF. CDR3 coding DNA: TGTGCCAGCAGGGCTTACAATGAGCAGTTCTTC.

The V call is TRBV6-5, the J call TRBJ2-3, with 9 bases matching TRBD2. Per the germline V gene, CDR1 is MNHEY and CDR2 is SVGAGI. The CDR3 has 16 residues. Trimming took 3 bases from V and 2 from J; bases not matched to a gene: 6. The DNA of the CDR3 is TGTGCCAGCAGTTATTGGCTAGCGGGGCCCACAGATACGCAGTATTTT. It yields the protein CASSYWLAGPTDTQYF.

The V gene is TRBV20-1, the J gene TRBJ2-5; tentative D call: TRBD2 (7 bases). Trimming took off 3 bases at V and 2 bases at J, with 16 bases between the two ends. There are 15 residues in the CDR3. The germline gives CDR1 DFQATT, CDR2 SNEGSKA (reference sequence). The chain's CDR3 is CSASPAAGAQETQYF. The CDR3 nucleotides read TGCAGTGCTAGCCCGGCGGCGGGGGCACAAGAGACCCAGTACTTC.